One sample yielded the 12 T cell receptor beta chains listed below, sequenced in a study of blood T cells in healthy people across ages. Primed by a sample-barcoded 5' primer and a J-beta primer mix, a second PCR proceeded for roughly 6 to 12 cycles. TCRdb processed the 5' RACE reads anew with MiXCR; each CDR3 protein has one entry. The sample includes 750,000 to 950,000 distinct CDR3 sequences, 25% to 35% of them seen just once. The same specimen was also included in a second study, on T cells of mothers and their children.

The specimen was blood. These receptors originate from a woman in her 40s in good health.

This clonotype has just a few counts. The chain recombines TRBV4-3 with TRBJ1-3; D perhaps matches TRBD1 (5 bases). The V gene's germline CDR1 is LGHNA and CDR2 YSLEER. Trimming cost V 0 bases and J 0 bases, with 9 bases left between them. CDR3 length: 16 residues. CDR3 bases: TGCGCCAGCAGCCAAGACAGGGCTAACTCTGGAAACACCATATATTTT. It codes for CASSQDRANSGNTIYF.

This clonotype came up many times. The V and J genes are TRBV28 and TRBJ2-4; D is unresolved. V lost 7 bases, J lost 3 bases, and 10 bases lay in between. The CDR3 is 13 residues long. The germline V gene has CDR1 MDHEN and CDR2 SYDVKM. Here the CDR3 DNA reads TGTGCCAGCACCGCGCAAGTCAAAAACATTCAGTACTTC. Translating gives CASTAQVKNIQYF.

This clonotype has at least ten counts. The V and J genes are TRBV6-6 and TRBJ1-2, with D perhaps TRBD1 (6 bases). CDR1 MNHNY and CDR2 SVGAGI come from the germline V gene (reference sequence). This CDR3 region has 15 residues. Between the trimmed V and J ends, which lost 9 bases and 3 bases, there was a span of 20 bases. CDR3 residues: CARRTTGAPDYGYTF. The CDR3 region has the DNA TGTGCCAGGAGAACGACGGGGGCGCCGGACTATGGCTACACCTTC.

There are many counts of this clonotype. The V gene is TRBV27, the J gene TRBJ2-6; D uncertain. This CDR3 region has 14 residues. The V and J ends lost 7 bases and 4 bases respectively, with 11 bases between them. CDR1 MNHEY and CDR2 SMNVEV come from the germline V gene (reference sequence). CDR3 in DNA: TGTGCCAGCAACCTAAGTGGAGGGGCCAACGTCCTGACTTTC. Translating it yields CASNLSGGANVLTF.

The chain combines TRBV30 with TRBJ1-2; weak D call: TRBD1 (6 bases). This CDR3 comprises 11 residues. The germline gives CDR1 GTSNPN, CDR2 SVGIG (reference sequence). The germline V and J ends were trimmed by 3 bases and 6 bases, with 8 bases remaining between them. The chain's CDR3 is CAWRQGNGYTF. CDR3 in DNA: TGTGCCTGGAGACAGGGTAATGGCTACACCTTC. Looking up the rest from reference TRBV30 and TRBJ1-2 gives the full variable domain: SQTIHQWPATLVQPVGSPLSLECTVEGTSNPNLYWYRQAAGRGLQLLFYSVGIGQISSEVPQNLSASRPQDRQFILSSKKLLLSDSGFYLCAWRQGNGYTFGSGTRLTVV.

This chain links TRBV20-1 with TRBJ1-4, with D possibly being TRBD1 (5 bases). Germline V gives CDR1 DFQATT, CDR2 SNEGSKA (reference sequence). Trimming removed 0 bases from V and 7 bases from J, with 15 bases in between. There are 15 residues in the CDR3. CDR3 loop: CSARDQRGISEKLFF. The DNA for the CDR3 is TGCAGTGCTAGAGATCAGCGGGGCATCAGTGAAAAACTGTTTTTT.

The V call is TRBV4-2, the J call TRBJ1-5; no clear D. CDR1 LGHNA and CDR2 YNFKEQ come from the germline V gene. Trimming removed 1 base from V and 0 bases from J, with 13 bases in between. The CDR3 is 17 amino acids. The CDR3 here is CASSQASERFSNQPQHF. CDR3 nucleotides: TGTGCCAGCAGCCAAGCTTCTGAGAGATTTAGCAATCAGCCCCAGCATTTT.

The rearrangement uses TRBV20-1 and TRBJ2-5; D perhaps matches TRBD2 (6 bases). The CDR3 totals 13 residues. V was clipped by 8 bases and J by 3 bases, with 16 bases between them. Germline loops: CDR1 DFQATT, CDR2 SNEGSKA (reference sequence). CDR3 sequence reads: CSPVRDFKETQYF. Here the CDR3 DNA reads TGCAGTCCCGTCCGGGACTTTAAAGAGACCCAGTACTTC.

The chain recombines TRBV7-8 with TRBJ1-2; D might be TRBD1 (5 bases). V was pared by 4 bases and J by 7 bases, with 16 bases between. The V gene's germline CDR1 is SGHVS and CDR2 FQNEAQ. The CDR3 consists of 14 residues. CDR3 coding DNA: TGTGCCAGCAGCTCGGAGGGACGGGCTATTGGCTACACCTTC. This encodes CASSSEGRAIGYTF. Using reference TRBV7-8 and TRBJ1-2 for the parts outside the CDR3, the full variable domain is GAGVSQSPRYKVAKRGQDVALRCDPISGHVSLFWYQQALGQGPEFLTYFQNEAQLDKSGLPSDRFFAERPEGSVSTLKIQRTQQEDSAVYLCASSSEGRAIGYTFGSGTRLTVV.

The V gene is TRBV4-1, the J gene TRBJ1-6; D is unclear. V dropped 0 bases and J dropped 2 bases, with 5 bases sitting between them. CDR1 and CDR2 from the germline V gene are MGHRA and YSYEKL. CDR3 length: 15 residues. This CDR3 reads CASSQDLAYNSPLHF. As DNA, the CDR3 is TGCGCCAGCAGCCAAGATCTGGCCTATAATTCACCCCTCCACTTT.

This clonotype was recorded a few times. The chain employs TRBV9 and TRBJ2-1; TRBD2 aligns across 8 bases. After removal of 3 bases from V and 9 bases from J, the junction contained 11 bases not matched to a gene. Germline V lookup: CDR1 SGDLS, CDR2 YYNGEE. The CDR3 is 15 residues long. CDR3 DNA: TGTGCCAGCAGCGCCGGGGGACTAGGAGTAGGTGAGCAGTTCTTC. Amino acids: CASSAGGLGVGEQFF.

In its sample, this clonotype was seen a few times. The V gene is TRBV7-8, the J gene TRBJ2-1; 11 bases map to TRBD2. Germline lookup yields CDR1 SGHVS and CDR2 FQNEAQ. The V segment lost 0 bases and the J segment 12 bases; nucleotides outside the gene matches: 7. The CDR3 consists of 15 residues. CDR3: CASSLAGLAGSGQFF. CDR3 nucleotide sequence: TGTGCCAGCAGCTTAGCAGGACTAGCGGGTTCAGGGCAGTTCTTC.